This passage covers 28 T cell receptor beta chains from one sample sequenced in a study of T cell responses to AZD1222 COVID-19 vaccine. Using immunoSEQ multiplex PCR, the repertoire was profiled, and TCRdb retains in-frame clones only, with some absent. The top ten hold roughly 10% of the sample, which has roughly 140,000 clones, 92% seen once. Sequenced material: peripheral blood, taken 28 days after the second AZD1222 dose. The receptors were sampled from an adult who received the AZD1222 COVID-19 vaccine.

This chain connects TRBV11-2 to TRBJ1-1; no clear D gene. V was shortened by 2 bases and J by 0 bases, with 4 bases between the two germline ends. This CDR3 is built from 13 residues. Germline V gives CDR1 SGHAT, CDR2 FQNNGV. In DNA, the CDR3 is TGTGCCAGCAGCTTACGAGTGAACACTGAAGCTTTCTTT. Translation: CASSLRVNTEAFF.

This chain connects TRBV7-9 to TRBJ1-1; possible D gene TRBD1, 5 bases. The CDR3 covers 13 residues. Germline CDR1 is SEHNR and CDR2 is FQNEAQ (reference sequence). V lost 4 bases and J lost 2, with 8 bases in between. CDR3 loop: CASSWQGNTEAFF. In DNA form, the CDR3 reads TGTGCCAGCAGCTGGCAGGGAAACACTGAAGCTTTCTTT.

This clone has just one count. The genes are TRBV14 and TRBJ1-1; D gene ambiguous. V was trimmed by 1 base and J by 2 bases, leaving 11 bases between them. CDR1 is SGHDN, CDR2 FVKESK, per germline. There are 15 residues in the CDR3. Written as DNA, the CDR3 is TGTGCCAGCAGCCAAGCTGAGGTCAGAAACACTGAAGCTTTCTTT. The encoded protein is CASSQAEVRNTEAFF.

The chain links TRBV27 to TRBJ1-4, with D possibly TRBD1 on 6 matching bases. This CDR3 spans 13 amino acids. V was trimmed by 6 bases and J by 7 bases, leaving 12 bases between them. CDR1 is MNHEY, CDR2 SMNVEV, per germline (reference sequence). This CDR3 is CASSRDITEKLFF. CDR3 bases: TGTGCCAGCAGCCGGGACATTACTGAAAAACTGTTTTTT. Full variable domain (missing parts from reference TRBV27 and TRBJ1-4): EAQVTQNPRYLITVTGKKLTVTCSQNMNHEYMSWYRQDPGLGLRQIYYSMNVEVTDKGDVPEGYKVSRKEKRNFPLILESPSPNQTSLYFCASSRDITEKLFFGSGTQLSVL.

This chain joins TRBV7-4 and TRBJ1-4, with D maybe TRBD1 (6 bases). CDR3 length equals 17 residues. Trimming stripped 5 bases from V and 0 bases from J, with 16 bases between. Looked up from germline, CDR1 is SGHVT and CDR2 is SQSDAQ. The CDR3, as DNA: TGTGCCAGCAGCCACCTTCGACAGGTTGCAACTAATGAAAAACTGTTTTTT. Translating gives CASSHLRQVATNEKLFF.

The gene calls are TRBV19 and TRBJ1-1, with D uncertain. Germline CDR1 and CDR2: LNHDA and SQIVND (reference sequence). This CDR3 has 14 residues. The ends were cut back, 5 bases at V and 3 bases at J, with 13 bases in the middle. The CDR3: CASSPPYRDTEAFF. The CDR3 bases are TGTGCCAGTAGTCCGCCGTACAGAGACACTGAAGCTTTCTTT.

The chain's CDR3 is CASSALPSGYPDYGYTF. In DNA, the CDR3 is TGTGCCAGCAGCGCGTTACCTTCAGGGTATCCTGACTATGGCTACACCTTC. This chain links TRBV5-4 with TRBJ1-2, with D possibly TRBD1 on 5 matching bases. V lost 4 bases to trimming and J lost 3 bases, with 22 bases between them. CDR1 SGHNT and CDR2 YYREEE come from the germline V gene (reference sequence). The CDR3 is made up of 17 amino acids. Variable domain in full (rest from reference TRBV5-4 and TRBJ1-2): ETGVTQSPTHLIKTRGQQVTLRCSSQSGHNTVSWYQQALGQGPQFIFQYYREEENGRGNFPPRFSGLQFPNYSSELNVNALELDDSALYLCASSALPSGYPDYGYTFGSGTRLTVV.

This chain joins TRBV7-6 and TRBJ2-2; TRBD1 agrees at 7 bases. The CDR3 loop spans 16 amino acids. The germline V gene encodes CDR1 SGHVS and CDR2 FNYEAQ. The junction had 16 bases not matched to a gene; V was cut back by 5 bases and J by 10 bases. CDR3 residues: CASSEDRIRNPEELFF. DNA for the CDR3: TGTGCCAGCAGCGAGGACAGGATTAGAAACCCCGAGGAGCTGTTTTTT.

A note on this clone: The sample has other DNA sequences that encode this CDR3 too. The chain joins TRBV4-1 to TRBJ1-5; weak D call: TRBD1 (6 bases). The length of the CDR3 is 15 residues. Germline V gene data show CDR1 as MGHRA and CDR2 as YSYEKL. V was shortened by 1 base and J by 4 bases, with 11 bases between the two germline ends. The CDR3 here is CASSQVQGGNQPQHF. CDR3 nucleotide sequence: TGCGCCAGCAGCCAAGTACAGGGAGGAAATCAGCCCCAGCATTTT.

This clone was recorded once. The same CDR3 is also encoded by other DNA sequences in this sample. V gene TRBV18 combines with J gene TRBJ1-2; 11 bases are a match to TRBD1. Germline CDR1 and CDR2: KGHSH and LQKENI. The CDR3 runs to 14 residues. Unmatched junction bases numbered 2, after V lost 3 bases and J lost 5 bases. This CDR3 reads CASSPGTGGYGYTF. CDR3 coding DNA: TGTGCCAGCTCACCGGGGACAGGGGGATATGGCTACACCTTC.

V usage is TRBV5-1 and J usage is TRBJ1-1, with D maybe TRBD1 (5 bases). CDR1 is SGHRS and CDR2 is YFSETQ in the germline V gene. The CDR3 covers 17 residues. Deletions cut 0 bases from V and 5 bases from J, with 20 bases between. In nucleotides, the CDR3 is TGCGCCAGCAGCTTGGGGGGCGGGATCCCGTTGGGGACTGAAGCTTTCTTT. Translating it yields CASSLGGGIPLGTEAFF.

J is TRBJ1-1 and V is TRBV6-1; 8 bases fit TRBD1. Unmatched junction bases numbered 6, after V lost 3 bases and J lost 0 bases. CDR3 size: 16 residues. Germline CDR1 is MNHNS and CDR2 is SASEGT. DNA for the CDR3: TGTGCCAGCAGTGACGCCAGGGGGCGCATGAACACTGAAGCTTTCTTT. This codes for CASSDARGRMNTEAFF.

This clone occurred once. CDR3 in amino acids: CASSEGGQVPSTIYF. In DNA, the CDR3 is TGTGCCAGCAGCGAGGGGGGACAGGTTCCCAGCACCATATATTTT. The V call is TRBV9, the J call TRBJ1-3; 8 positions agree with TRBD1. With 3 bases clipped from V and 9 bases from J, the junction kept 11 bases outside the gene matches. The CDR3 is made up of 15 amino acids. Germline V gives CDR1 SGDLS, CDR2 YYNGEE.

This rearrangement joins TRBV28 to TRBJ1-2; no clear D. V dropped 3 bases and J dropped 10 bases, with 15 bases sitting between them. Per germline, CDR1 MDHEN and CDR2 SYDVKM. This CDR3 region has 13 residues. CDR3 residues: CASSFSWVGYYTF. CDR3 nucleotide sequence: TGTGCCAGCAGTTTTTCTTGGGTAGGGTACTACACCTTC.

The CDR3 loop reads CASSPFKSPLHF. The CDR3 DNA sequence: TGTGCCAGCAGTCCCTTTAAATCACCCCTCCACTTT. V gene TRBV6-5 combines with J gene TRBJ1-6, with D uncertain. Germline CDR1 reads MNHEY; CDR2 reads SVGAGI. CDR3 length equals 12 residues. Trimming left V 5 bases short and J 10 bases short, with 9 bases between.

This chain uses TRBV24-1 with TRBJ1-1, with D possibly TRBD1 on 6 matching bases. The germline gives CDR1 KGHDR, CDR2 SFDVKD. CDR3 length: 15 amino acids. Deletions cut 0 bases from V and 7 bases from J, with 14 bases between. Here the CDR3 reads CATSDLWGRRSEAFF. CDR3 nucleotides: TGTGCCACCAGTGATTTGTGGGGGCGAAGGAGTGAAGCTTTCTTT.

V gene TRBV9 combines with J gene TRBJ1-3; the match to TRBD1 covers 10 bases. Germline-derived CDR1 and CDR2 are SGDLS and YYNGEE. This CDR3 spans 15 amino acids. With V trimmed by 4 bases and J by 8 bases, 9 bases remained unmatched. The DNA for the CDR3 is TGTGCCAGCAGCATAGGTGGAGGACAGGGGGACACCATATATTTT. It codes for CASSIGGGQGDTIYF. Full variable domain (outside the CDR3, taken from reference TRBV9 and TRBJ1-3): DSGVTQTPKHLITATGQRVTLRCSPRSGDLSVYWYQQSLDQGLQFLIQYYNGEERAKGNILERFSAQQFPDLHSELNLSSLELGDSALYFCASSIGGGQGDTIYFGEGSWLTVV.

The chain links TRBV18 to TRBJ1-6; the D gene is possibly TRBD1 (5 bases). Germline CDR1 reads KGHSH; CDR2 reads LQKENI. Deletions cut 3 bases from V and 7 bases from J, with 19 bases between. The CDR3 runs to 17 residues. CDR3 protein: CASSPGLWRGKNSPLHF. For the CDR3, the DNA is TGTGCCAGCTCACCGGGACTTTGGAGGGGAAAAAATTCACCCCTCCACTTT.

The chain links TRBV5-5 to TRBJ2-7, with D perhaps TRBD1 or TRBD2 (5 bases each). Germline values: CDR1 SGHKS, CDR2 YYEKEE (reference sequence). CDR3 length equals 14 residues. Trimming removed 2 bases at V and 0 bases at J, with 9 bases between. The CDR3 spells CASSFSGSSYEQYV. CDR3 DNA sequence: TGTGCCAGCAGCTTTTCAGGGAGCTCCTACGAGCAGTACGTC.

The chain links TRBV7-9 to TRBJ1-6; D is uncertain. There are 17 residues in the CDR3. Germline V gives CDR1 SEHNR, CDR2 FQNEAQ (reference sequence). Trimming took off 1 base at V and 0 bases at J, with 10 bases between the two ends. This CDR3 reads CASSLGGSVSYNSPLHF. CDR3 DNA: TGTGCCAGCAGCTTAGGTGGATCCGTCTCCTATAATTCACCCCTCCACTTT. Full variable domain (rest looked up from reference TRBV7-9 and TRBJ1-6): DTGVSQNPRHKITKRGQNVTFRCDPISEHNRLYWYRQTLGQGPEFLTYFQNEAQLEKSRLLSDRFSAERPKGSFSTLEIQRTEQGDSAMYLCASSLGGSVSYNSPLHFGNGTRLTVT.

V gene TRBV30 combines with J gene TRBJ2-2, with D possibly being TRBD2 (6 bases). The CDR3 is 14 residues long. V was shortened by 3 bases and J by 2 bases, with 10 bases between the two germline ends. Per germline, CDR1 GTSNPN and CDR2 SVGIG (reference sequence). The CDR3 DNA follows: TGTGCCTGGAGGCTAGCGATAAACACCGGGGAGCTGTTTTTT. Amino acids: CAWRLAINTGELFF.

The sample holds a few counts of this clone. This sequence joins TRBV30 and TRBJ2-2; no firm D call. This CDR3 spans 13 amino acids. CDR1 is GTSNPN and CDR2 is SVGIG in the germline V gene (reference sequence). V dropped 0 bases and J dropped 5 bases, with 7 bases sitting between them. CDR3 sequence: CAWSVLRTGELFF. The DNA of the CDR3 is TGTGCCTGGAGTGTACTCCGAACCGGGGAGCTGTTTTTT.

This clone was seen once. The J gene is TRBJ1-1, the V gene TRBV3-1 (or the pseudogene TRBV3-2); no clear D. Germline V gene lookup returns CDR1 LGHDT and CDR2 YNNKEL (reference sequence). The CDR3 is 16 residues long. V gave up 2 bases and J gave up 1 base, with 14 bases separating them. DNA for the CDR3: TGTGCCAGCAGCCAAAGGATGAGGGCACCGAACACTGAAGCTTTCTTT. Its translation: CASSQRMRAPNTEAFF.

The rearrangement joins TRBV2 to TRBJ1-3; the D gene is possibly TRBD1 (5 bases). The germline V gene has CDR1 SNHLY and CDR2 FYNNEI. Trimming took off 6 bases at V and 5 bases at J, with 8 bases between the two ends. The CDR3 loop spans 12 amino acids. The CDR3 DNA sequence: TGTGCCAGCAGGACGGACAGAAACACCATATATTTT. This sequence encodes CASRTDRNTIYF.

This sequence joins TRBV19 and TRBJ1-3, with D perhaps matching TRBD1 (5 bases). The CDR3 extends over 17 amino acids. Trimming removed 3 bases from V and 0 bases from J, with 15 bases in between. Germline CDR1 reads LNHDA; CDR2 reads SQIVND (reference sequence). The CDR3 loop reads CASSIADSLISGNTIYF. The CDR3 region has the DNA TGTGCCAGTAGTATCGCAGACAGTCTAATCTCTGGAAACACCATATATTTT.

V usage is TRBV4-1 and J usage is TRBJ1-2; D not certain. The CDR3 is 14 residues long. The ends were cut back, 3 bases at V and 4 bases at J, with 12 bases in the middle. Germline V CDR1 and CDR2: MGHRA, YSYEKL. Here the CDR3 reads CASSHWGDSYGYTF. Written as DNA, the CDR3 is TGCGCCAGCAGCCACTGGGGAGATTCCTATGGCTACACCTTC.

V is TRBV7-6 and J is TRBJ2-5; no definite D call. Trimming cost V 6 bases and J 2 bases, with 16 bases left between them. Germline assignment: CDR1 SGHVS and CDR2 FNYEAQ. This CDR3 has 15 residues. The CDR3 coding sequence is TGTGCCAGCAGACCCGGACGGAGCCCTCAAGAGACCCAGTACTTC. Protein: CASRPGRSPQETQYF.

V and J are TRBV12-3 or TRBV12-4 and TRBJ1-1; no clear D gene. V was shortened by 6 bases and J by 5 bases, with 13 bases between the two germline ends. The CDR3 is 13 amino acids. The CDR3 region is CASSGRVGTEAFF. CDR3 DNA sequence: TGTGCCAGCAGCGGACGGGTCGGGACTGAAGCTTTCTTT.